This T cell receptor (beta chain) derives from a study of shared clonotypes between healthy human individuals. General observations from the study: Memory subsets generally showed smaller estimated richness than naive subsets did.

The length of the CDR3 is 13 residues. V was cut by 2 bases and J by 5 bases, with 9 bases left in between. In germline, CDR1 is KGHSH, CDR2 LQKENI. The method was immunoSEQ multiplex PCR; TCRdb's version includes in-frame clones alone and lacks a portion of them. The sample holds around 750,000 clones, approximately 79% seen once. About this clone itself: No antigen is known for it.

Naive CD4+ cells were CD45RA-selected; the remaining cells were memory. Sequenced sample: memory CD4+ T cells sorted from blood. The sample's subset: CD45RA-negative fraction. The rearrangement links TRBV18 to TRBJ2-5; D gene unclear. The receptor's source is a woman in her thirties in good health. The CDR3 loop reads CASSPGVMETQYF. CDR3 DNA sequence: TGTGCCAGCTCACCAGGCGTGATGGAGACCCAGTACTTC.